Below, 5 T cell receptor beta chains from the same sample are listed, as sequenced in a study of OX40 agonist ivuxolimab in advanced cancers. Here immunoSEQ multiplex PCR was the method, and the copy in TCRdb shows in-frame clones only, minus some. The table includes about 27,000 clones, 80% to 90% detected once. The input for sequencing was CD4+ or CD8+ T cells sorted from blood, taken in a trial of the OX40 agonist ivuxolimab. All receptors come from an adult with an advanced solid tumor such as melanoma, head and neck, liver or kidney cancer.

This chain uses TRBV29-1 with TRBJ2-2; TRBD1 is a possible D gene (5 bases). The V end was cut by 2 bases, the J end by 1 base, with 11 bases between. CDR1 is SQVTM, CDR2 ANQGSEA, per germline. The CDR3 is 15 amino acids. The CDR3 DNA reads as TGCAGCGTTGAATCAGGAAGGGGGAACACCGGGGAGCTGTTTTTT. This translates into CSVESGRGNTGELFF.

CDR3 region: CASSIGGSGYTF. For the CDR3, the DNA is TGTGCCAGTAGTATAGGGGGAAGTGGCTACACCTTC. The rearrangement links TRBV19 to TRBJ1-2; D is uncertain. Germline CDR1 LNHDA, CDR2 SQIVND (reference sequence). The CDR3 contains 12 residues. Trimming took 1 base from V and 7 from J, leaving 7 bases between them.

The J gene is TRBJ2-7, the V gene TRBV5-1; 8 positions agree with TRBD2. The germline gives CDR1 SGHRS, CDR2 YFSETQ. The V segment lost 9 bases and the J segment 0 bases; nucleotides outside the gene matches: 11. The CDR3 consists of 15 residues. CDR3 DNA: TGCGCCAACCTACTAGCGGACCAGAGCTCCTACGAGCAGTACTTC. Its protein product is CANLLADQSSYEQYF.

The CDR3 nucleotides read TGTGCCAGCAGTTTATCGAAAGGGTTGCAGCCCCAGCATTTT. Amino acids: CASSLSKGLQPQHF. The genes are TRBV27 and TRBJ1-5; D is unclear. V was shortened by 0 bases and J by 7 bases, with 10 bases between the two germline ends. The CDR3 has 14 residues. The germline gives CDR1 MNHEY, CDR2 SMNVEV (reference sequence).

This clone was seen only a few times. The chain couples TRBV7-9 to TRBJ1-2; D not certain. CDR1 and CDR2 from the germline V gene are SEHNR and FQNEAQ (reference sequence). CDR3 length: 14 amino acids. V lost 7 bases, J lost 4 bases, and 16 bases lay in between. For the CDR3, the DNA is TGTGCCAGCACCTCTAGTGCGGTCGGCTATGGCTACACCTTC. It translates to CASTSSAVGYGYTF. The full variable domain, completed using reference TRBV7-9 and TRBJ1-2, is DTGVSQNPRHKITKRGQNVTFRCDPISEHNRLYWYRQTLGQGPEFLTYFQNEAQLEKSRLLSDRFSAERPKGSFSTLEIQRTEQGDSAMYLCASTSSAVGYGYTFGSGTRLTVV.